This TCR beta chain was found in a study of cytomegalovirus exposure and HLA in healthy donors. Broader study findings: TCR beta sequences reportedly predicted the HLA-A and HLA-B alleles of most subjects accurately. In an earlier analysis, in under 700 donors, most V segments appeared productive either ~87% or ~30% of the time.

Looked up from germline, CDR1 is MNHNS and CDR2 is SASEGT. The CDR3 contains 14 residues. V lost 4 bases to trimming and J lost 4 bases, with 13 bases between them. Remarks on this clone: Its specificity is unknown.

PCR employed 60 Vbeta and 13 Jbeta primers. Here immunoSEQ multiplex PCR was the method, and the copy in TCRdb shows in-frame clones only, minus some. The sample lists around 130,000 clones, about 62% occurring once. This receptor was taken from a middle-aged woman in good health and CMV-seropositive. The chain uses TRBV6-1 and TRBJ1-2; D gene uncertain. The sequenced sample consisted of PBMCs. The CDR3 here is CASSAALAGYGYTF. The CDR3 DNA reads as TGTGCCAGCAGTGCGGCCTTAGCTGGCTATGGCTACACCTTC.